The entry that follows covers one T cell receptor (beta chain) sequence. Its antigen is still unknown. The germline V gene has CDR1 MDHEN and CDR2 SYDVKM. V shed 6 bases, J shed 4 bases, and the junction held 5 bases outside the gene matches. The CDR3 is made up of 15 amino acids. The authors produced TCR alpha and TCR beta cDNA libraries with sample barcodes and UMIs by 5'RACE using constant-segment primers. From the 5' RACE reads, TCRdb called clonotypes with MiXCR, one entry per CDR3 protein. The sample records about 390,000 distinct CDR3 sequences, 16% being singletons. The data were taken from a study of T-cell memory formation after mild COVID-19. The study's findings and limits: A second wave expanding day 15 to 37 was CD4+-biased; contracting clones were balanced. Pre-infection memory held some responding clones, suggesting pre-existing cross-reactive T cells responded. Largely, contracting CD4+ clones fell within CM and EM, and contracting CD8+ clones within EMRA.

Sequenced sample: PBMCs or a T cell subset sorted from them (not recorded which). This sequence originates from a man aged 18 to 29 who had mild COVID-19 (a few samples of this study predate the infection). Cell type and time point are not known. The chain links TRBV28 to TRBJ2-3, with 12 bases fitting TRBD2. The CDR3 DNA reads TGTGCCAGCAGCCTCGGACTAGCGGGACCAGATACGCAGTATTTT. It encodes CASSLGLAGPDTQYF. Combining the CDR3 with reference TRBV28 and TRBJ2-3 gives the whole variable domain DVKVTQSSRYLVKRTGEKVFLECVQDMDHENMFWYRQDPGLGLRLIYFSYDVKMKEKGDIPEGYSVSREKKERFSLILESASTNQTSMYLCASSLGLAGPDTQYFGPGTRLTVL.